The T cell receptor (beta chain) described here comes from a study of regulatory T cells in long-lasting Graves disease. Study-level points and caveats: There was favoring of TRBV28, TRBJ1-2 and TRBJ2-5 in persistent disease. Among the persistent patients, 2,500 to 3,000 public clonotypes were shared, more than the roughly 970 shared among new patients.

Time point meaning: newly diagnosed GD, antithyroid drugs for less than 3 months. PBMC RNA served as the TCR library source. The guidelines of the American Thyroid Association were the basis for diagnosing Graves' disease. CDR1 and CDR2 (germline): LNHNV, YYDKDF (reference sequence). The junction had 8 bases not matched to a gene; V was cut back by 3 bases and J by 6 bases. The CDR3 is 15 residues long. This clonotype occurred many times. Antigen: not known. CDR3 regions were amplified by Arm-PCR using iRepertoire HTBI primers to build TCR beta libraries. TCRdb re-called the multiplex PCR reads with MiXCR, one entry per CDR3 protein. The sample holds 390,000 or so distinct CDR3 sequences, about an eighth seen once. The same data also contributed to another study, on T cells in Graves' hyperthyroidism and ophthalmopathy. Per that paper: Before onset, by a median of approximately 5.9 months, the model predicted ophthalmopathy.

Here the sequenced sample was peripheral blood mononuclear cells (PBMCs), taken at new diagnosis, from a patient treated with antithyroid drugs. The receptor comes from a woman in her late teens or twenties with Graves disease. The chain links TRBV15 to TRBJ2-4, with 7 bases aligning to TRBD1. The CDR3 DNA reads as TGTGCCACCAGCAGGCCCGGGACAGTTGGAAACATTCAGTACTTC. The encoded protein is CATSRPGTVGNIQYF. Full variable domain (remainder filled in from reference TRBV15 and TRBJ2-4): DAMVIQNPRYQVTQFGKPVTLSCSQTLNHNVMYWYQQKSSQAPKLLFHYYDKDFNNEADTPDNFQSRRPNTSFCFLDIRSPGLGDTAMYLCATSRPGTVGNIQYFGAGTRLSVL.